This TCR beta chain is drawn from a study of cytomegalovirus exposure and HLA in healthy donors. Findings and limits, study-wide: Usually a TCR sequence was rare, but some public TCRs were found in many donors. An apparent linkage of common viral pathogens to several of the most significant clusters emerged in a later analysis.

Points on this clone: Its antigen is unknown.

CDR1 is SGHVS and CDR2 is FQNEAQ in the germline V gene. This CDR3 has 18 residues. V lost 4 bases to trimming and J lost 5 bases; unmatched junction nucleotides: 15. PCR involved 60 Vbeta and 13 Jbeta primers. Sequenced by immunoSEQ multiplex PCR; TCRdb stores in-frame clones only, minus some. The sample has 140,000 or so clones; roughly 80% are singletons. Sequences were obtained from PBMCs. The source is a female donor in good health and CMV-seronegative. The V and J genes are TRBV7-8 and TRBJ2-2, with 8 positions matching TRBD2. The CDR3 nucleotides read TGTGCCAGCAGCTCCTCCCCTCTCGGGAGGGGCAGTACCGGGGAGCTGTTTTTT. It yields the protein CASSSSPLGRGSTGELFF.